These T cell receptor beta chains were read from a single sample in a study of T cell responses to AZD1222 COVID-19 vaccine. Produced via immunoSEQ multiplex PCR; TCRdb's table is partial and in-frame only. The sample lists about 120,000 clones, approximately 85% occurring once. The starting material was peripheral blood, obtained on day 0 of MenACWY control vaccination. The origin of the receptors is an adult in good health. Each CDR3 is given with its conserved first and last residue. Fields, in order: V gene, J gene, clone size, D gene, CDR3 DNA, CDR3 protein. A D gene is named only where the DNA matches it firmly. A clone size is listed for some rows: how often the clone was seen (once, few, many), or a class if it is expanded.

v_call: TRBV6-5; j_call: TRBJ2-2; clone_size: NA; d_call: TRBD1; cdr3_nt: TGTGCCAGCAGTAGGGACAGGATGAACACCGGGGAGCTGTTTTTT; cdr3_aa: CASSRDRMNTGELFF
v_call: TRBV19; j_call: TRBJ1-1; clone_size: NA; d_call: NA; cdr3_nt: TGTGCCAGTAATCCAGGGTGGGGGAACACTGAAGCTTTCTTT; cdr3_aa: CASNPGWGNTEAFF
v_call: TRBV7-2; j_call: TRBJ2-5; clone_size: NA; d_call: NA; cdr3_nt: TGTGCCAGCAGCTTATTACAAGGCCAAGAGACCCAGTACTTC; cdr3_aa: CASSLLQGQETQYF
v_call: TRBV29-1; j_call: TRBJ2-3; clone_size: NA; d_call: TRBD2; cdr3_nt: TGCAGCGTCCCCCGAGCCAGCGGGGGCGGCGGGGATACGCAGTATTTT; cdr3_aa: CSVPRASGGGGDTQYF
v_call: TRBV6-2/TRBV6-3; j_call: TRBJ2-5; clone_size: NA; d_call: NA; cdr3_nt: TGTGCCAGCAGTTACAGTATGGGACGCCGGGCGACCCAGTACTTC; cdr3_aa: CASSYSMGRRATQYF
v_call: TRBV5-1; j_call: TRBJ2-2; clone_size: NA; d_call: TRBD1; cdr3_nt: TGCGCCAGCAGCCCCGGGACAGGGAGAACCGGGGAGCTGTTTTTT; cdr3_aa: CASSPGTGRTGELFF
v_call: TRBV6-2/TRBV6-3; j_call: TRBJ2-3; clone_size: NA; d_call: TRBD1; cdr3_nt: TGTGCCAGCAGTTCCCAAGGGGGCTTGCCCACAGATACGCAGTATTTT; cdr3_aa: CASSSQGGLPTDTQYF
v_call: TRBV2; j_call: TRBJ2-3; clone_size: NA; d_call: NA; cdr3_nt: TGTGCCAGCAGTGCCCAGGGAAGCACAGATACGCAGTATTTT; cdr3_aa: CASSAQGSTDTQYF
v_call: TRBV29-1; j_call: TRBJ1-2; clone_size: NA; d_call: NA; cdr3_nt: TGCAGCGTTGATCTGAACCGAGGCTATGGCTACACCTTC; cdr3_aa: CSVDLNRGYGYTF
v_call: TRBV7-3; j_call: TRBJ2-3; clone_size: few; d_call: TRBD2; cdr3_nt: TGTGCCAGCAGCTTAGGGACTAGCCCAGATACGCAGTATTTT; cdr3_aa: CASSLGTSPDTQYF
v_call: TRBV6-6; j_call: TRBJ1-2; clone_size: NA; d_call: NA; cdr3_nt: TGTGCCAGCAGTTCGTCAGGGGATAACTATGGCTACACCTTC; cdr3_aa: CASSSSGDNYGYTF
v_call: TRBV18; j_call: TRBJ2-6; clone_size: NA; d_call: TRBD1; cdr3_nt: TGTGCCAGCTCACCAATCCAGGGGGCTACTGGGGCCAACGTCCTGACTTTC; cdr3_aa: CASSPIQGATGANVLTF
v_call: TRBV9; j_call: TRBJ2-7; clone_size: NA; d_call: TRBD1; cdr3_nt: TGTGCCAGCAGCGTAGCACCCACCGGACAGGGGGGCGAGCAGTACTTC; cdr3_aa: CASSVAPTGQGGEQYF
v_call: TRBV19; j_call: TRBJ2-2; clone_size: NA; d_call: NA; cdr3_nt: TGTGCCAGTCTCATTGGCACCGGGGAGCTGTTTTTT; cdr3_aa: CASLIGTGELFF
v_call: TRBV6-2/TRBV6-3; j_call: TRBJ2-3; clone_size: few; d_call: TRBD2; cdr3_nt: TGTGCCAGCAGTTCTCCGACTAGCGGGGGGCTCACAGATACGCAGTATTTT; cdr3_aa: CASSSPTSGGLTDTQYF
v_call: TRBV7-9; j_call: TRBJ1-2; clone_size: NA; d_call: TRBD1; cdr3_nt: TGTGCCAGCAGCTTCAGACAGGGAGATGGCTACACCTTC; cdr3_aa: CASSFRQGDGYTF
v_call: TRBV19; j_call: TRBJ2-7; clone_size: NA; d_call: TRBD1; cdr3_nt: TGTGCCAGTTCCAACAGGGGTCCCCCTTACGAGCAGTACTTC; cdr3_aa: CASSNRGPPYEQYF
v_call: TRBV5-1; j_call: TRBJ1-5; clone_size: NA; d_call: TRBD1; cdr3_nt: TGCGCCAGCACCCGATTTGGGACAGCTCAAATTTTTAGCAATCAGCCCCAGCATTTT; cdr3_aa: CASTRFGTAQIFSNQPQHF
v_call: TRBV20-1; j_call: TRBJ2-1; clone_size: NA; d_call: NA; cdr3_nt: TGCAGTGCTAGTACGGGGCTCTACAATGAGCAGTTCTTC; cdr3_aa: CSASTGLYNEQFF
v_call: TRBV6-2/TRBV6-3; j_call: TRBJ2-1; clone_size: NA; d_call: NA; cdr3_nt: TGTGCCAGCAGTTACGTGGGGGCCTTTCGAAGCAATGAGCAGTTCTTC; cdr3_aa: CASSYVGAFRSNEQFF
v_call: TRBV25-1; j_call: TRBJ1-4; clone_size: NA; d_call: NA; cdr3_nt: TGTGCCAGCAGTCACCAGACAGTGTCTAATGAAAAACTGTTTTTT; cdr3_aa: CASSHQTVSNEKLFF
v_call: TRBV30; j_call: TRBJ1-2; clone_size: NA; d_call: NA; cdr3_nt: TGTGCCTGGAGTGACATAAAAAGCTATGGCTACACCTTC; cdr3_aa: CAWSDIKSYGYTF